This T cell receptor (beta chain) stems from a study of cytomegalovirus exposure and HLA in healthy donors. With 60 Vbeta and 13 Jbeta primers, the PCR was carried out. Original methodology: Around 9.9 million shared chains were among the roughly 78 million unique TCR beta chains that a later analysis counted. TCRdb keeps only in-frame clones here, not all; method: immunoSEQ multiplex PCR. Clonal size and the V and J genes are those of that table, whereas D and trimming came from the DNA. The sample records roughly 250,000 clones, approximately 84% being singletons. Broader study findings: Rarity held for most TCR sequences, but there were some public TCRs that occurred in many donors.

The germline V gene has CDR1 LNHDA and CDR2 SQIVND (reference sequence). The germline V and J ends were trimmed by 1 base and 6 bases, with 12 bases remaining between them. This CDR3 is 15 amino acids long. With respect to this clone: The antigen is not known.

This TCR derives from a woman aged 40 to 50 in good health and CMV-seropositive. The rearrangement links TRBV19 to TRBJ2-2; D might be TRBD2 (7 bases). Sequences were obtained from PBMCs. The CDR3 region is CASSIGGGIPGELFF. CDR3 nucleotide sequence: TGTGCCAGTAGTATAGGGGGGGGCATCCCCGGGGAGCTGTTTTTT.